Shown below are 3 T cell receptor beta chains from a single sample sequenced in a study of T cell responses to AZD1222 COVID-19 vaccine. TCRdb's table, derived via immunoSEQ multiplex PCR, lists solely in-frame clones and lacks some. The data show more than 95,000 clones, more than 70% seen once. The sequenced sample was peripheral blood, obtained on day 0 of AZD1222 vaccination. All receptors come from an adult in good health.

This clone was observed once. This chain links TRBV7-2 with TRBJ2-2, with D unclear. The V gene's germline CDR1 is SGHTA and CDR2 FQGNSA. The V and J ends lost 5 bases and 1 base respectively, with 5 bases between them. CDR3 size: 13 residues. CDR3 loop: CASSRQNTGELFF. In nucleotides, the CDR3 is TGTGCCAGCAGCCGACAGAACACCGGGGAGCTGTTTTTT.

The chain employs TRBV7-2 and TRBJ1-1; D call uncertain. Germline CDR1 reads SGHTA; CDR2 reads FQGNSA. Trimming cost V 3 bases and J 1 base, with 6 bases left between them. This CDR3 comprises 13 residues. The CDR3 DNA sequence: TGTGCCAGCAGCTTTGAACAGAACACTGAAGCTTTCTTT. It encodes CASSFEQNTEAFF.

The chain has TRBV28 and TRBJ2-7, with 11 bases that match TRBD2. Germline loops: CDR1 MDHEN, CDR2 SYDVKM. This CDR3 is built from 16 residues. After removal of 3 bases from V and 1 base from J, the junction contained 5 bases not matched to a gene. The CDR3 here is CASSFGGTSGSYEQYF. The CDR3 region has the DNA TGTGCCAGCAGTTTTGGGGGGACTAGCGGATCCTACGAGCAGTACTTC.